This T cell receptor (beta chain) derives from a study of T cells after yellow fever vaccination. Study-wide findings and caveats: Most clones from primary vaccination were detected again post-booster (roughly 96% CD4, 88% CD8). A weaker but faster secondary response was observed, peaking on day 5 versus 15.

5'RACE template switching added a universal primer site and UMIs to TCR cDNA. TCRdb re-derived calls from the 5' RACE reads in MiXCR, one entry per CDR3 protein. This table holds around 600,000 distinct CDR3 sequences, approximately 13% found once. CDR3 length: 15 residues. In germline, CDR1 is MDHEN, CDR2 SYDVKM. This clonotype was seen just once. No antigen is known for it. The junction departs from germline at one end; a sequencing error may be responsible. The TCR originated in a man aged 25-45 years who received the YFV17D yellow fever vaccine. The sample here was PBMCs, taken on the day of the yellow fever booster vaccination. V usage is TRBV28 and J usage is TRBJ2-3; TRBD1 agrees at 7 bases. CDR3 in amino acids: CASSSPTKTGASGNF. The DNA for the CDR3 is TGTGCCAGCAGTTCACCCACCAAAACAGGGGCCTCCGGGAATTTT.